This TCR beta chain was observed in a study of blood T cell repertoires in COVID-19 (dated by TCRdb to about 2020). Some background on the complete study: The collaborator samples originated in the United States, Italy and Spain and spanned the acute and convalescent phases of COVID-19. The material from the prospective study consisted of cDNA or gDNA derived from T cells, B-cell-depleted T cells, or PBMCs. Subjects who had been exposed to COVID-19, were actively infected with it, or had recovered from it provided the deeply sampled blood TCRbeta repertoires that made up the dataset. The repertoires were released in a freely available public database intended as a resource for research on the immune response to SARS-CoV-2. Samples were obtained from the ongoing ImmuneRACE study (first 160 participants) and from some 1,200 subjects provided by 6 global collaborators. Sample metadata almost always included a de-identified subject ID, COVID-19 status, age in years and sex. Where available, HLA class I and class II types were obtained from metadata supplied by the sample provider rather than from assay-based typing. The study at large found these results: How much clinical and demographic metadata was included differed by source and by participant, and the metadata was provided uncurated.

The CDR3 numbers 15 residues from cysteine through phenylalanine. Of all the DNA, just the CDR3 is kept, 45 bases in frame from base 1. For this chain, trimming is 5 bases at the V end and 4 bases at the J end, and the number of junction bases without a gene match is 10. CDR1 is given as SGHVS and CDR2 as FQNEAQ, both from the germline V gene. TCRbeta CDR3 regions were amplified from genomic DNA by means of the immunoSEQ Assay, a bias-controlled multiplex PCR. Turning to the authors' computational methods: Nucleated cell counts per sample were estimated from amplification of reference gene primers within the assay. To quantify the absolute abundance of each unique TCRbeta CDR3 rearrangement, sequence reads were collapsed and filtered. For each sample, productive Simpson clonality was calculated by taking the square root of Simpson's diversity index across productive rearrangements. TCRdb provides this immuneACCESS table in a form limited to in-frame rearrangements. Some clones are lacking; in checked studies, under half of them reflect an unresolved V gene, and why the rest are absent is not known. Clonal size and the V and J genes are those of that table, whereas D and trimming came from the DNA. The sample has about 64,000 clones on record, approximately 92% of them singletons. The ten largest make up 9% to 9.5% of the sample.

Whole blood was collected in K2EDTA tubes by collaborating institutions according to the institutions' own protocols. For TCRbeta analysis, collaborator samples were shipped as frozen whole blood, as isolated PBMCs, or as DNA extracted from either sample type. On this clone itself: What antigen it recognizes has not been identified. The record has no base qualities; no much larger clone is one base away.

This clonotype was obtained from a woman older than 75 with active COVID-19. The rearrangement joined TRBV7-8 to TRBJ2-7; a stretch of 8 junction bases matches TRBD1. The sample consisted of peripheral blood. Read as DNA, the sequence is TGTGCCAGCAGCCGGGGTCAGGGGGCTCTTTACGAGCAGTACTTC. The translation is CASSRGQGALYEQYF.